This T cell receptor beta chain was captured in a study of shared T cell receptors in the human thymus. Clones were sequenced by immunoSEQ multiplex PCR, and TCRdb holds only the in-frame ones, with some missing. Found here are some 640,000 clones, around 87% of them singletons; the top ten hold 0.0094%. The CDR3 is 16 residues long. The sample was also reused in another study, on human thymus T cells.

The TCR originated in a boy in the first two years of life with a congenital heart defect. J is TRBJ2-4 and V is TRBV21-1; the D call TRBD2 from the table was never checked on the DNA. TRBV21-1 is tagged as a pseudogene. The material sequenced was thymocytes. CDR3: CASSKEKHLAKNIQYF. The CDR3 region has the DNA TGTGCCAGCAGCAAAGAGAAGCACCTAGCCAAAAACATTCAGTACTTC.